The rows below give T cell receptor beta chains drawn from one sample of a study of shared clonotypes between healthy human individuals. Generated by immunoSEQ multiplex PCR, the TCRdb table keeps only in-frame clones and is missing some. The sample includes more than 2,000,000 clones, 85% to 95% of them seen just once. The source material was naive CD4+ T cells sorted from blood. All receptors come from a man between 18 and 35 years old in good health. Both conserved end residues are part of each CDR3. A D gene is named only where the DNA matches it firmly. A clone size is listed for some rows: how often the clone was seen (once, few, many), or a class if it is expanded.

J gene	D gene	clone size	V gene	CDR3 protein	CDR3 DNA
TRBJ2-7	TRBD2	-	TRBV4-3	CASSQEGGTGEQYF	TGCGCCAGCAGCCAAGAGGGAGGGACGGGGGAGCAGTACTTC
TRBJ1-3	-	-	TRBV5-4	CASSSPGGGGNTIYF	TGTGCCAGCAGCTCCCCAGGAGGCGGTGGAAACACCATATATTTT
TRBJ1-2	-	-	TRBV18	CASSPPRTESYGYTF	TGTGCCAGCTCACCCCCCCGGACTGAGAGCTATGGCTACACCTTC
TRBJ1-6	-	-	TRBV5-4	CASSLGPAWQGVVGNSPLHF	TGTGCCAGCAGCTTGGGTCCTGCGTGGCAGGGAGTGGTAGGAAATTCACCCCTCCACTTT
TRBJ1-2	-	-	TRBV11-2	CASSLENPGLRGYTF	TGTGCCAGCAGCTTAGAGAACCCAGGGTTGAGGGGCTACACCTTC
TRBJ2-2	-	-	TRBV28	CASRTDRFRTGELFF	TGTGCCAGCAGAACGGACCGGTTTAGGACCGGGGAGCTGTTTTTT
TRBJ2-3	-	-	TRBV21-1	CASSKSTDTQYF	TGTGCCAGCAGCAAATCCACAGATACGCAGTATTTT
TRBJ1-2	-	-	TRBV5-4	CASSLESTGYGYTF	TGTGCCAGCAGCTTGGAATCAACGGGATATGGCTACACCTTC
TRBJ1-2	-	-	TRBV18	CASSPDRYGYTF	TGTGCCAGCTCACCGGACAGATATGGCTACACCTTC
TRBJ1-4	-	-	TRBV15	CATSRGHFIATNEKLFF	TGTGCCACCAGCAGAGGCCACTTTATCGCAACTAATGAAAAACTGTTTTTT
TRBJ1-3	-	once	TRBV19	CASSIQVASGNTIYF	TGTGCCAGTAGTATACAGGTGGCCTCTGGAAACACCATATATTTT
TRBJ1-4	-	-	TRBV9	CASSAEDWGGVEKLFF	TGTGCCAGCAGCGCAGAGGACTGGGGTGGTGTTGAAAAACTGTTTTTT
TRBJ2-7	TRBD1	-	TRBV19	CASSISGTAQVGHEQYF	TGTGCCAGTAGTATCTCCGGGACAGCCCAAGTTGGCCACGAGCAGTACTTC
TRBJ2-2	-	-	TRBV2	CASNGGAYTGELFF	TGTGCCAGCAACGGGGGAGCCTACACCGGGGAGCTGTTTTTT
TRBJ2-3	-	-	TRBV30	CAWTGLTDTQYF	TGTGCCTGGACGGGGTTGACAGATACGCAGTATTTT
TRBJ2-5	TRBD1	-	TRBV11-2	CASSWGQQETQYF	TGTGCCAGCAGCTGGGGACAGCAAGAGACCCAGTACTTC
TRBJ2-7	-	-	TRBV6-5	CASSYDGSYEQYF	TGTGCCAGCAGTTACGACGGGTCCTACGAGCAGTACTTC
TRBJ2-5	TRBD1	-	TRBV29-1	CSVESAGTGAREQYF	TGCAGCGTTGAGTCTGCCGGGACAGGAGCTCGGGAGCAGTACTTC
TRBJ2-2	-	-	TRBV21-1	CASSKGRPNTGELFF	TGTGCCAGCAGCAAAGGCAGGCCGAACACCGGGGAGCTGTTTTTT
TRBJ1-2	-	-	TRBV2	CASSVDSSYGYTF	TGTGCCAGCAGCGTTGACAGCTCCTATGGCTACACCTTC
TRBJ1-3	-	-	TRBV7-3	CASSHRVSGNTIYF	TGTGCCAGCAGCCACAGGGTCTCTGGAAACACCATATATTTT
TRBJ2-7	-	-	TRBV29-1	CSVEDLSDEQYF	TGCAGCGTTGAAGATCTGTCCGACGAGCAGTACTTC
TRBJ1-4	-	-	TRBV25-1	CASSDPGMGEKLFF	TGTGCCAGCAGTGACCCCGGGATGGGCGAAAAACTGTTTTTT
TRBJ2-1	-	-	TRBV7-9	CASSLLPEQFF	TGTGCCAGCAGCTTACTACCTGAGCAGTTCTTC
TRBJ2-1	TRBD2	-	TRBV19	CASNPAGGANEQFF	TGTGCCAGTAACCCAGCGGGAGGGGCGAATGAGCAGTTCTTC
TRBJ1-2	-	-	TRBV19	CASSIDQPVYGYTF	TGTGCCAGTAGTATAGATCAGCCAGTCTATGGCTACACCTTC
TRBJ1-1	-	-	TRBV10-3	CATIGEGGKTEAFF	TGTGCCACAATAGGGGAGGGCGGAAAAACTGAAGCTTTCTTT
TRBJ1-4	TRBD1	-	TRBV28	CASSLGRGREKLFF	TGTGCCAGCAGTTTAGGCAGGGGGAGAGAAAAACTGTTTTTT
TRBJ2-7	TRBD1	-	TRBV5-1	CASRFPRGQGPDEQYF	TGCGCCAGCAGATTTCCCCGGGGACAGGGGCCAGACGAGCAGTACTTC
TRBJ2-7	-	-	TRBV7-9	CASSPSGAGHEQYF	TGTGCCAGCAGCCCGTCCGGGGCGGGACACGAGCAGTACTTC
TRBJ1-2	TRBD1	few	TRBV2	CASNGQGLNGYTF	TGTGCCAGCAATGGACAGGGCTTAAATGGCTACACCTTC
TRBJ1-2	TRBD1	-	TRBV6-1	CAGTGVDYGYTF	TGTGCCGGAACAGGGGTGGACTATGGCTACACCTTC
TRBJ1-2	-	-	TRBV19	CASSIRAKTGYTF	TGTGCCAGTAGTATTAGGGCAAAGACTGGCTACACCTTC
TRBJ2-5	-	-	TRBV16	CASSQGPDLTQYF	TGTGCCAGCAGCCAGGGACCAGATTTGACCCAGTACTTC
TRBJ2-3	TRBD1	-	TRBV18	CASSPPTGGVTDTQYF	TGTGCCAGCTCACCACCGACAGGGGGAGTAACAGATACGCAGTATTTT
TRBJ2-7	-	-	TRBV28	CASSLDLGKKLLSYEQYF	TGTGCCAGCAGTTTAGATTTAGGAAAGAAACTCCTCTCCTACGAGCAGTACTTC
TRBJ2-5	-	-	TRBV18	CASSPGGGLETQYF	TGTGCCAGCTCACCCGGAGGGGGGCTAGAGACCCAGTACTTC
TRBJ2-7	TRBD1	-	TRBV19	CASSIRRQGVYEQYF	TGTGCCAGTAGTATCCGCAGACAGGGGGTCTACGAGCAGTACTTC
TRBJ2-3	-	-	TRBV18	CASSPLNAGVRTDTQYF	TGTGCCAGCTCACCACTGAACGCAGGGGTCCGCACAGATACGCAGTATTTT
TRBJ2-1	TRBD2	-	TRBV6-5	CASSPTSGVYNEQFF	TGTGCCAGCAGTCCAACTAGCGGGGTATACAATGAGCAGTTCTTC
TRBJ2-5	TRBD2	-	TRBV19	CASSITSGQETQYF	TGTGCCAGTAGTATAACTAGCGGTCAAGAGACCCAGTACTTC
TRBJ1-5	-	-	TRBV19	CASSTGDGSNQPQHF	TGTGCCAGTAGCACCGGGGACGGGAGCAATCAGCCCCAGCATTTT
TRBJ1-5	-	-	TRBV5-6	CASSLGQRNQPQHF	TGTGCCAGCAGCTTGGGCCAGCGCAATCAGCCCCAGCATTTT
TRBJ2-2	-	once	TRBV6-1	CASRTANTGELFF	TGTGCCAGCAGGACTGCTAACACCGGGGAGCTGTTTTTT
TRBJ1-5	-	-	TRBV28	CASIGSPYSNQPQHF	TGTGCCAGCATAGGGTCACCTTATAGCAATCAGCCCCAGCATTTT
TRBJ2-3	TRBD2	-	TRBV5-1	CASKMGGTSTDTQYF	TGCGCCAGCAAGATGGGAGGGACTAGCACAGATACGCAGTATTTT
TRBJ1-2	-	-	TRBV28	CASSLGEGGYTF	TGTGCCAGCAGTTTGGGAGAGGGAGGCTACACCTTC
TRBJ1-5	-	-	TRBV6-5	CASRQSLNQPQHF	TGTGCCAGCAGACAGAGCCTGAATCAGCCCCAGCATTTT
TRBJ2-3	TRBD2	-	TRBV6-6	CASNPASGVIAMQYF	TGTGCCAGCAATCCGGCTAGCGGGGTAATAGCAATGCAGTATTTT
TRBJ2-5	-	-	TRBV5-1	CASSLEASKVETQYF	TGCGCCAGCAGCTTGGAGGCTTCGAAGGTAGAGACCCAGTACTTC
TRBJ1-2	TRBD1	-	TRBV18	CASSHGQEDGYTF	TGTGCCAGCTCACACGGACAGGAGGATGGCTACACCTTC
TRBJ2-5	-	-	TRBV5-1	CASSFPEETQYF	TGCGCCAGCAGCTTCCCCGAGGAGACCCAGTACTTC
TRBJ2-2	TRBD2	-	TRBV29-1	CSVEASGRLGTGELFF	TGCAGCGTTGAGGCTAGCGGGAGATTGGGCACCGGGGAGCTGTTTTTT